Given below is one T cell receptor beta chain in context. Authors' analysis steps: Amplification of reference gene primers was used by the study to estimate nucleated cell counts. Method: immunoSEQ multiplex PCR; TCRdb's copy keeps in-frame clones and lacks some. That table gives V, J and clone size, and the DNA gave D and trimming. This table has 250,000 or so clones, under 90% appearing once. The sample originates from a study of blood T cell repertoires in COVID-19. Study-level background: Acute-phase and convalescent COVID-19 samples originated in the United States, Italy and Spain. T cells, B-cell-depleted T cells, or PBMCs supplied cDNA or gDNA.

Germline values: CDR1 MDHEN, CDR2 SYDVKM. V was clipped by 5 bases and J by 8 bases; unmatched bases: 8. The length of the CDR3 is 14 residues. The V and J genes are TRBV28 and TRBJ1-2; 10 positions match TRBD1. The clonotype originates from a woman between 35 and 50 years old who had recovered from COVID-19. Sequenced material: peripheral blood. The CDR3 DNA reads TGTGCCAGCAGTCTACCGGGACAGGGGAACGGCTACACCTTC. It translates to CASSLPGQGNGYTF.